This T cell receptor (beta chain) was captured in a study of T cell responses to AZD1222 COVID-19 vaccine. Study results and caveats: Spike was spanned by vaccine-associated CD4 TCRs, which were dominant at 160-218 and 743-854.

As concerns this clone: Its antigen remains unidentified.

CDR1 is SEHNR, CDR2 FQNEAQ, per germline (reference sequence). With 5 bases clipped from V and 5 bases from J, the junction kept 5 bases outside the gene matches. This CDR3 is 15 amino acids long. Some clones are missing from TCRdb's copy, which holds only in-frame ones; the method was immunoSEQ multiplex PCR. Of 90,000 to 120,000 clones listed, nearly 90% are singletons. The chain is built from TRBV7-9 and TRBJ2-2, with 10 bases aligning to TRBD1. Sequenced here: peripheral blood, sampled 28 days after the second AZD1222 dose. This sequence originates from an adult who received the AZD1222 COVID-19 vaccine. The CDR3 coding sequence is TGTGCCAGCAGCCCCGGGACAGGGGTGACCGGGGAGCTGTTTTTT. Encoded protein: CASSPGTGVTGELFF.